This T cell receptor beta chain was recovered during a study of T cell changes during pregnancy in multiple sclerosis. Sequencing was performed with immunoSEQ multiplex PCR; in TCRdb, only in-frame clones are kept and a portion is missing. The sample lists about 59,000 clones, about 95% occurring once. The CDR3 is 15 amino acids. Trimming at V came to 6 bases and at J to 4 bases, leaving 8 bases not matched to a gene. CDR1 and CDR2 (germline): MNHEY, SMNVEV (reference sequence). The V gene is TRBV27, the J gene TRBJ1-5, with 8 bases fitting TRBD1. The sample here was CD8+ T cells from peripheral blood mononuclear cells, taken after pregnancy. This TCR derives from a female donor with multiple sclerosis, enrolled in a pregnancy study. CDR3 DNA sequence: TGTGCCAGCAGGCCAGGGACAGGAAGTAATCAGCCCCAGCATTTT. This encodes CASRPGTGSNQPQHF.